These 15 T cell receptor beta chains share one sample of origin, sequenced in a study of blood T cell repertoires in COVID-19. This table comes from immunoSEQ multiplex PCR, and its TCRdb copy is limited to in-frame clones, with some not included. The data show about 49,000 clones, around 85% seen once. Sample: peripheral blood. These receptors were obtained from a human donor in a cohort sampled during active COVID-19.

The chain has TRBV4-1 and TRBJ2-1, with 7 bases fitting TRBD2. The CDR3 runs 16 residues. Trimming at V came to 1 base and at J to 3 bases, leaving 6 bases not matched to a gene. CDR1 and CDR2 from the germline V gene are MGHRA and YSYEKL. The CDR3 loop is CASSQALAENYNEQFF. The CDR3 DNA is TGCGCCAGCAGCCAAGCTCTAGCGGAGAACTACAATGAGCAGTTCTTC.

The chain combines TRBV18 with TRBJ1-4; weak D call: TRBD1 (6 bases). The CDR3 runs to 13 residues. Trimming took 4 bases from V and 6 from J, leaving 9 bases between them. Germline values: CDR1 KGHSH, CDR2 LQKENI. The CDR3 nucleotides read TGTGCCAGCTCACTCCACAGGGATGAAAAACTGTTTTTT. It is translated as CASSLHRDEKLFF. Full variable domain (remainder filled in from reference TRBV18 and TRBJ1-4): NAGVMQNPRHLVRRRGQEARLRCSPMKGHSHVYWYRQLPEEGLKFMVYLQKENIIDESGMPKERFSAEFPKEGPSILRIQQVVRGDSAAYFCASSLHRDEKLFFGSGTQLSVL.

The rearrangement links TRBV3-1 (or the pseudogene TRBV3-2) to TRBJ1-1; D may be TRBD1 (5 bases). Germline CDR1 LGHDT, CDR2 YNNKEL (reference sequence). V was trimmed by 5 bases and J by 4 bases, leaving 14 bases between them. The CDR3 is made up of 14 amino acids. CDR3 sequence reads: CASSAQGSGTEAFF. CDR3 coding DNA: TGTGCCAGCAGCGCCCAGGGTAGTGGCACTGAAGCTTTCTTT.

The chain combines TRBV7-9 with TRBJ1-4; TRBD1 is a possible D gene (5 bases). The CDR3 spans 16 residues. The germline gives CDR1 SEHNR, CDR2 FQNEAQ (reference sequence). V lost 5 bases and J lost 5, with 18 bases in between. CDR3 bases: TGTGCCAGCAGCCTCTCCGTCGCGGGACCAAATGAAAAACTGTTTTTT. The encoded protein is CASSLSVAGPNEKLFF.

Only a few counts were recorded for this clone. This chain uses TRBV28 with TRBJ1-2; 7 bases are shared with TRBD1. Germline values: CDR1 MDHEN, CDR2 SYDVKM. The CDR3 extends over 14 amino acids. V lost 6 bases, J lost 5 bases, and 9 bases stayed unmatched. CDR3 coding DNA: TGTGCCAGCAGAATCGCAGGGGGAGTGTATGGCTACACCTTC. It codes for CASRIAGGVYGYTF.

The rearrangement uses TRBV27 and TRBJ1-6; D possibly corresponds to TRBD1 (6 bases). The length of the CDR3 is 16 residues. Per germline, CDR1 MNHEY and CDR2 SMNVEV (reference sequence). Trimming took off 4 bases at V and 3 bases at J, with 13 bases between the two ends. CDR3 in amino acids: CASSYQTGGYNSPLHF. The DNA for the CDR3 is TGTGCCAGCAGTTACCAGACAGGTGGCTATAATTCACCCCTCCACTTT.

V gene TRBV18 combines with J gene TRBJ1-4, with 8 nucleotides matching TRBD1. CDR3 size: 17 residues. Germline V gene sequence: CDR1 KGHSH, CDR2 LQKENI. J was trimmed by 3 bases and V by 2 bases; bases with no gene match: 8. The CDR3: CASSPSARGHPNEKLFF. The CDR3, as DNA: TGTGCCAGCTCACCATCGGCCAGGGGGCACCCTAATGAAAAACTGTTTTTT.

The chain carries TRBV5-1 and TRBJ2-2; 11 positions agree with TRBD2. V gave up 4 bases and J gave up 6 bases; unmatched junction bases: 5. The CDR3 runs 15 residues. The germline V gene has CDR1 SGHRS and CDR2 YFSETQ. This CDR3 is CASSPTSGSAGELFF. The CDR3 DNA is TGCGCCAGCAGCCCCACTAGCGGGAGTGCCGGGGAGCTGTTTTTT.

The V gene is TRBV14, the J gene TRBJ1-5; 7 nucleotides match TRBD1. CDR3 length equals 13 residues. The trim removed 2 bases at V and 7 bases at J, leaving 2 bases unmatched. The germline V gene encodes CDR1 SGHDN and CDR2 FVKESK. The CDR3 loop is CASSQTGDQPQHF. The CDR3 DNA is TGTGCCAGCAGCCAAACAGGGGACCAGCCCCAGCATTTT.

This rearrangement joins TRBV4-1 to TRBJ2-7, with TRBD1 matching 9 bases. V lost 2 bases to trimming and J lost 6 bases; unmatched junction nucleotides: 8. CDR3 length equals 15 residues. Germline lookup yields CDR1 MGHRA and CDR2 YSYEKL. CDR3 sequence: CASSQPGTGLGEQYF. CDR3 in DNA: TGCGCCAGCAGCCAACCAGGGACAGGGTTGGGCGAGCAGTACTTC.

The V call is TRBV4-2, the J call TRBJ1-2; no clear D gene. The CDR3 extends over 15 amino acids. Germline V gene sequence: CDR1 LGHNA, CDR2 YNFKEQ. The germline V and J ends were trimmed by 0 bases and 8 bases, with 16 bases remaining between them. In DNA, the CDR3 is TGTGCCAGCAGCCAAGATGCGGGATTATTCGACGGCTACACCTTC. Protein sequence: CASSQDAGLFDGYTF.

J is TRBJ1-1 and V is TRBV7-2; D unresolved. CDR1 is SGHTA, CDR2 FQGNSA, per germline. This CDR3 comprises 18 residues. Trimming cost V 1 base and J 1 base, with 19 bases left between them. The DNA for the CDR3 is TGTGCCAGCAGCTTAGTGTCGATAACCCCCGGGAGGAACACTGAAGCTTTCTTT. As protein: CASSLVSITPGRNTEAFF.

The gene calls are TRBV5-6 and TRBJ2-7; tentatively, D is TRBD1 (6 bases). CDR3 size: 14 residues. In germline, CDR1 is SGHDT, CDR2 YYEEEE. Trimming removed 1 base at V and 9 bases at J, with 17 bases between. The CDR3 coding sequence is TGTGCCAGCAGCTTGACAGGGACCCCCTTGGGGCAGTACTTC. This encodes CASSLTGTPLGQYF.

J is TRBJ1-1 and V is TRBV30; tentative D call: TRBD1 (6 bases). The ends were cut back, 5 bases at V and 1 base at J, with 17 bases in the middle. The CDR3 length is 15 residues. Germline-derived CDR1 and CDR2 are GTSNPN and SVGIG (reference sequence). This CDR3 reads CAWGKTTGRNTEAFF. CDR3 coding DNA: TGTGCCTGGGGGAAGACTACAGGGCGGAACACTGAAGCTTTCTTT.

This chain connects TRBV6-5 to TRBJ1-1; 9 positions match TRBD1. The CDR3 spans 13 residues. After removal of 7 bases from V and 7 bases from J, the junction contained 7 bases not matched to a gene. Germline V gene sequence: CDR1 MNHEY, CDR2 SVGAGI. The CDR3 region is CASILQGAIEAFF. CDR3 bases: TGTGCCAGCATCCTACAGGGGGCAATTGAAGCTTTCTTT.